This T cell receptor beta chain is drawn from a study of molecular identifiers for immune sequencing clone quantification. Both previously described methods and listed TCR primers were employed to make bulk TCR libraries. TCRdb passed the PCR reads through MiXCR, listing each CDR3 protein once. Here the sample spans over 550,000 distinct CDR3 sequences, 25% being singletons. Sorted cell numbers of about 18,000 to 1,000,000, with 10%, 30% or 50% RNA, served as input for naive CD8 libraries. About this clonotype itself: A junction end diverges from the germline sequence, so it may reflect a read error.

The TCR originated in a human donor in good health. Some libraries in this study had Jurkat cell RNA spiked in. The specimen sequenced was naive CD8+ T cells from blood, with Jurkat cell RNA spiked in. Subset of the sample: FACS-sorted CD8+CD4-CCR7+CD45RA+ naive T cells.

The CDR3 reads CASSYSVAQPKHF. The CDR3 DNA reads TGTGCCAGCAGTTACTCGGTCGCGCAGCCCAAGCATTTT. This chain uses TRBV6-5 with TRBJ1-5; D remains unclear. The CDR3 runs 13 residues. Germline V gene sequence: CDR1 MNHEY, CDR2 SVGAGI.